This T cell receptor beta chain was observed in a study of blood T cell repertoires in COVID-19. For the study at large: Material from acute and convalescent COVID-19 was sourced from the United States, Italy and Spain.

Study processing details: Estimation of nucleated cell counts was performed using reference gene primer amplification. Sequencing used immunoSEQ multiplex PCR; TCRdb keeps in-frame clones, though not all of them. The V and J calls and the clone size are those of that table, but D and trimming were determined from the DNA. The sample carries about 280,000 clones, around 85% recorded once. The V end was cut by 5 bases, the J end by 10 bases, with 21 bases between. The CDR3 contains 15 residues. Germline V gene lookup returns CDR1 LGHDT and CDR2 YNNKEL (reference sequence). The sequenced material came from peripheral blood. This clonotype was sampled from a woman in her 70s with acute or convalescent COVID-19. The gene calls are TRBV3-1 (or the pseudogene TRBV3-2) and TRBJ2-1, with a possible D match to TRBD2 (7 bases). Written as DNA, the CDR3 is TGTGCCAGCAGCTTACAGGCGGGGGCGGTGGGAGAGCAGTTCTTC. Translating gives CASSLQAGAVGEQFF.